The 8 T cell receptor beta chains given below trace back to one sample, sequenced in a study of blood T cells in healthy people across ages. The second PCR ran roughly 7 to 12 cycles with a sample-barcoded 5' primer and J-beta primers. TCRdb reanalysed the 5' RACE reads using MiXCR and keeps one entry per CDR3 protein. The sample yields over 1.5 million distinct CDR3 sequences, less than 50% seen once. The material sequenced was blood. All receptors derive from a woman in her thirties or forties in good health.

This clonotype was counted between two and nine times. The chain joins TRBV12-3 or TRBV12-4 to TRBJ2-5; D is unclear. The V gene lost 3 bases and the J gene lost 7 bases, with 12 bases spanning the gap. The CDR3 runs 13 residues. The CDR3 DNA reads TGTGCCAGCAGTTTTGGTCTCCTTGGGACCCAGTACTTC. Its protein product is CASSFGLLGTQYF.

In its sample, this clonotype was seen a few times. The V call is TRBV12-3 or TRBV12-4, the J call TRBJ2-7, with a possible D match to TRBD2 (7 bases). Judging by the DNA end, TRBJ2-5 fits better; the J call may be wrong. The CDR3 runs 15 residues. This CDR3 is CASSFSAGASETQYF. The CDR3 region has the DNA TGTGCCAGCAGTTTTTCCGCGGGGGCTTCGGAGACCCAGTACTTC.

V usage is TRBV12-3 or TRBV12-4 and J usage is TRBJ1-1, with D uncertain. The CDR3 sequence is 13 residues long. V was pared by 7 bases and J by 6 bases, with 15 bases between. CDR3 coding DNA: TGTGCCAGCAATGGCCCCTACAGTTCTGAAGCTTTCTTT. Protein: CASNGPYSSEAFF.

The J gene is TRBJ1-2, the V gene TRBV20-1; 7 nucleotides agree with TRBD1. The CDR3 is made up of 12 amino acids. Germline loops: CDR1 DFQATT, CDR2 SNEGSKA (reference sequence). The V gene end was trimmed by 5 bases and the J gene end by 5 bases; junction bases not matched to a gene: 5. The CDR3, as DNA: TGCAGTGCTCGTGGACAGGCGTATGGCTACACCTTC. It specifies CSARGQAYGYTF.

The chain links TRBV7-2 to TRBJ2-3; possible D gene TRBD2, 6 bases. Germline CDR1 and CDR2: SGHTA and FQGNSA. V lost 3 bases and J 1 base, leaving 11 bases between the germline ends. The CDR3 has 15 residues. The CDR3 region has the DNA TGTGCCAGCAGCTTCCCCTGCGGGGGCACAGATACGCAGTATTTT. It specifies CASSFPCGGTDTQYF.

CDR3 region: CASSPGTSIHTQYF. The CDR3 nucleotides read TGTGCCAGCAGTCCCGGGACTAGCATACATACGCAGTATTTT. The V gene is TRBV6-5, the J gene TRBJ2-3, with TRBD2 matching over 9 bases. CDR1 is MNHEY, CDR2 SVGAGI, per germline. Trimming removed 5 bases from V and 7 bases from J; junction bases left unmatched: 7. The CDR3 contains 14 residues.

The chain couples TRBV12-3 or TRBV12-4 to TRBJ2-3; no reliable D call. The CDR3 runs to 12 residues. Trimming stripped 3 bases from V and 5 bases from J, with 6 bases between. The CDR3 coding sequence is TGTGCCAGCAGTTTTGTTGTAGATACGCAGTATTTT. Translated, it gives CASSFVVDTQYF.

CDR3 bases: TGTGCCAGCAGCCCCAGAGACAGGCTCTCCCCGATCTATGGCTACACCTTC. It specifies CASSPRDRLSPIYGYTF. The V gene is TRBV7-2, the J gene TRBJ1-2; D is possibly TRBD1 (6 bases). The V gene's germline CDR1 is SGHTA and CDR2 FQGNSA. The length of the CDR3 is 17 residues. V was trimmed by 5 bases and J by 4 bases, leaving 23 bases between them.